One T cell receptor beta chain is described in this entry. Its target is not known. This sample was taken from a study of OX40 agonist ivuxolimab in advanced cancers. General study results and limits: CD8+ T cells showed, on average, more clonal expansion than CD4+ cells.

V was pared by 8 bases and J by 1 base, with 15 bases between. CDR3 length equals 15 residues. In germline, CDR1 is SNHLY, CDR2 FYNNEI. This table comes from immunoSEQ multiplex PCR, and its TCRdb copy is limited to in-frame clones, with some not included. Among around 31,000 clones listed, 80% to 90% were seen once. The chain couples TRBV2 to TRBJ1-5; D ambiguous. This sample comprised CD4+ or CD8+ T cells sorted from blood, obtained in a trial of the OX40 agonist ivuxolimab. The TCR originated in an adult with an advanced solid tumor such as melanoma, head and neck, liver or kidney cancer. The CDR3 coding sequence is TGTGCCAGCCTTCTCGGTCCTGAAAGCAATCAGCCCCAGCATTTT. Translated: CASLLGPESNQPQHF.